This TCR beta chain originates from a study of CD8+CD57+ T cells in acquired aplastic anemia. Study-level background: When averaged, DNA from sorted CD4+ and CD8+ cells came to around 3.1 ug. General study points: Controls did not differ significantly from patients in CD8+ Simpson's diversity. It was found that roughly 29 CD8+ CDR3 sequences were shared between patients and controls.

Trimming removed 3 bases from V and 7 bases from J, with 14 bases in between. CDR3 size: 15 residues. In germline, CDR1 is SGHRS, CDR2 YFSETQ. The TCR beta profiling, which covered VDJ combination and CDR3 sequence, was carried out using genomic DNA as the template. A single record per CDR3 protein comes from TCRdb applying MiXCR to the reads. The data show about 270,000 distinct CDR3 sequences, approximately 55% seen once. This clonotype has at least ten counts. Its antigen is not identified. This TCR came from a human donor with severe aplastic anemia or a healthy control (not recorded which). Sequencing was performed on sorted CD4+, CD8+, or CD8+CD57+ T cells (not recorded which) from PBMCs. V gene TRBV5-1 combines with J gene TRBJ1-6; maybe TRBD1 (5 bases). The CDR3 nucleotides read TGCGCCAGCAGCTCGACCCTGGAGGGGAATTCACCCCTCCACTTT. It translates to CASSSTLEGNSPLHF.